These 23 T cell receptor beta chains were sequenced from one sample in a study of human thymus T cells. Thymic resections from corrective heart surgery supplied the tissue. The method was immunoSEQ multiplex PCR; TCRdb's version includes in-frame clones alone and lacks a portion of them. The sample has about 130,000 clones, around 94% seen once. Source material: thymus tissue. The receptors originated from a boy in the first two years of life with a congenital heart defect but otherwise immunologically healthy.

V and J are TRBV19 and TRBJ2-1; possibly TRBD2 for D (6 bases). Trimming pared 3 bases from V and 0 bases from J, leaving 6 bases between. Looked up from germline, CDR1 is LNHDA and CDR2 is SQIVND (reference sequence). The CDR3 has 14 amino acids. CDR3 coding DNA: TGTGCCAGTAGTATGCGGGGCTCCTACAATGAGCAGTTCTTC. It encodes CASSMRGSYNEQFF. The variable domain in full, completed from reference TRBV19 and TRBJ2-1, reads DGGITQSPKYLFRKEGQNVTLSCEQNLNHDAMYWYRQDPGQGLRLIYYSQIVNDFQKGDIAEGYSVSREKKESFPLTVTSAQKNPTAFYLCASSMRGSYNEQFFGPGTRLTVL.

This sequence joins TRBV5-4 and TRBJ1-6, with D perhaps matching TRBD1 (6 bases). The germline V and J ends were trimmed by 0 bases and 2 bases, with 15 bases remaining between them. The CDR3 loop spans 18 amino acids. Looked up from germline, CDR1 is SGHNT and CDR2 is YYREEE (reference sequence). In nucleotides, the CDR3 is TGTGCCAGCAGCTTGGAGGGGGGGGCGCGGACCTATAATTCACCCCTCCACTTT. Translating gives CASSLEGGARTYNSPLHF.

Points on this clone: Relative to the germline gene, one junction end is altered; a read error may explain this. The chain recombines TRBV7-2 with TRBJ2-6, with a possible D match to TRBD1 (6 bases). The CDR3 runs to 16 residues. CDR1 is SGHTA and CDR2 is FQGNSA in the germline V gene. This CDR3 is CASSLATGLRTNVLTF. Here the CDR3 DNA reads TGTGCCAGCAGCCTAGCCACAGGGCTCCGGACCAACGTCCTGACTTTC.

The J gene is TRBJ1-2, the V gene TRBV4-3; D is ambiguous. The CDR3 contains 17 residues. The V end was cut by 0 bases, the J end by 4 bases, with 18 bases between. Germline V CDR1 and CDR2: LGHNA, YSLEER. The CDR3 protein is CASSQEFAAEAFYGYTF. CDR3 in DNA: TGCGCCAGCAGCCAAGAGTTTGCGGCGGAGGCCTTCTATGGCTACACCTTC.

In DNA, the CDR3 is TGTGCCAGCAGCCCCTCTGGACGGGGTGGCTACACCTTC. It codes for CASSPSGRGGYTF. This sequence joins TRBV7-2 and TRBJ1-2; D remains unclear. The V end lost 5 bases, the J end lost 7 bases, and 14 bases lay between the germline ends. The CDR3 totals 13 residues. Germline V gene lookup returns CDR1 SGHTA and CDR2 FQGNSA.

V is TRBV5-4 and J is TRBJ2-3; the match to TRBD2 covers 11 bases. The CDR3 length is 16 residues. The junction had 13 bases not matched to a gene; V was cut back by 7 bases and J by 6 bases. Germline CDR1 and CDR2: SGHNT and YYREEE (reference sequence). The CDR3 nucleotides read TGTGCCAGCGGGCCACTAGCGGGGGTCCCGCAGGATACGCAGTATTTT. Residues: CASGPLAGVPQDTQYF.

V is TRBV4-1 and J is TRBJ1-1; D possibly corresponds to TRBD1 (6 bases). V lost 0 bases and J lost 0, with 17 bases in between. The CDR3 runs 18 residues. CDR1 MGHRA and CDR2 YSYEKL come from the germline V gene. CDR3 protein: CASSQDKLGALLNTEAFF. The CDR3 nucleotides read TGCGCCAGCAGCCAAGATAAGCTGGGGGCCCTATTGAACACTGAAGCTTTCTTT.

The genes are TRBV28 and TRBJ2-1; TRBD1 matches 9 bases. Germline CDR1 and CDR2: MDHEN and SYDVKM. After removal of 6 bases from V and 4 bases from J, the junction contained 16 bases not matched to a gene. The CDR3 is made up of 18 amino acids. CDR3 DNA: TGTGCCAGCAGACTTCTCCCCGCAACCGGGACAGGGTACAATGAGCAGTTCTTC. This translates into CASRLLPATGTGYNEQFF.

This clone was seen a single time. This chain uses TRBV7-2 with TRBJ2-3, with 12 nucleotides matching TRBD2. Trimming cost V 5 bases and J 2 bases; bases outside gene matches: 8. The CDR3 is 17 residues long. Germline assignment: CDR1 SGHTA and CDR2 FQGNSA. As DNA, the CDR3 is TGTGCCAGCAGCAATCGGACTAGCGGGGCCTACACAGATACGCAGTATTTT. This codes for CASSNRTSGAYTDTQYF.

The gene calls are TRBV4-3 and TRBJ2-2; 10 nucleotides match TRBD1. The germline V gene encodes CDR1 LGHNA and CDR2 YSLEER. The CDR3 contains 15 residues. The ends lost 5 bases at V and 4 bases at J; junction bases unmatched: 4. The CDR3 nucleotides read TGCGCCAGCAGCGGACAGGGGGGGGGCACCGGGGAGCTGTTTTTT. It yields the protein CASSGQGGGTGELFF.

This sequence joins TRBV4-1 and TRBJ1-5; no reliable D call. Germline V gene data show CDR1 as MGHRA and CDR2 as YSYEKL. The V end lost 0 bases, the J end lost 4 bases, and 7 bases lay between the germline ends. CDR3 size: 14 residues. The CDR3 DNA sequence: TGCGCCAGCAGCCAAGACGCCACTAATCAGCCCCAGCATTTT. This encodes CASSQDATNQPQHF.

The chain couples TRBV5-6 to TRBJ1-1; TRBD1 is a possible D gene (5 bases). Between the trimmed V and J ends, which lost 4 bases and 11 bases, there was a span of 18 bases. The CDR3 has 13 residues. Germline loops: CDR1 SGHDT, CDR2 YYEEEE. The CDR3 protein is CASSLRVRVDAFF. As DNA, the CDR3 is TGTGCCAGCAGCCTCAGGGTTCGGGTCGACGCTTTCTTT. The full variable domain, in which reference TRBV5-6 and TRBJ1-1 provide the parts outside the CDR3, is DAGVTQSPTHLIKTRGQQVTLRCSPKSGHDTVSWYQQALGQGPQFIFQYYEEEERQRGNFPDRFSGHQFPNYSSELNVNALLLGDSALYLCASSLRVRVDAFFGQGTRLTVV.

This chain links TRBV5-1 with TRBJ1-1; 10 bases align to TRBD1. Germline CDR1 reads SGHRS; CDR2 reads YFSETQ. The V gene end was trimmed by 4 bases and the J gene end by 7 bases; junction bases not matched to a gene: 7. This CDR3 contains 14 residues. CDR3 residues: CASSRDRGGFEAFF. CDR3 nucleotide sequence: TGCGCCAGCAGCCGGGACAGGGGAGGATTTGAAGCTTTCTTT.

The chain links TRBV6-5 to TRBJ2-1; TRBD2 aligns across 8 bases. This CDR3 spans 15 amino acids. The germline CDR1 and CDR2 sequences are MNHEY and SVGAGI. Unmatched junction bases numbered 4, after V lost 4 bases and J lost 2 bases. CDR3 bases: TGTGCCAGCAGTTCCCAGCGGGGGACCTACAATGAGCAGTTCTTC. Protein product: CASSSQRGTYNEQFF.

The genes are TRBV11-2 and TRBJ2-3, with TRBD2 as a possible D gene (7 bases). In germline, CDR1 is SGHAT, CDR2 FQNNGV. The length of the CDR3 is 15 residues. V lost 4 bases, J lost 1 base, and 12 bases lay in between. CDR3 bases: TGTGCCAGCAGCTCCGGGGGGCTGGGCACAGATACGCAGTATTTT. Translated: CASSSGGLGTDTQYF.

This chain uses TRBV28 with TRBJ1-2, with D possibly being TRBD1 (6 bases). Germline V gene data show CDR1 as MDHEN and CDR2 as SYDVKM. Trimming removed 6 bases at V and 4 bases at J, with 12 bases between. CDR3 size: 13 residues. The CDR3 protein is CASSLRGSYGYTF. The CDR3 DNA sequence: TGTGCCAGCAGCCTCAGGGGTTCCTATGGCTACACCTTC.

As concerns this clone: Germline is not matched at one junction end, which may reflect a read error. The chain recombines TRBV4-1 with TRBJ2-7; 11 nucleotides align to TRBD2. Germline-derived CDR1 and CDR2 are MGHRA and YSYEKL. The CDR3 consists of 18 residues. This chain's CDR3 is CASSEEVGLAGPTLEQYF. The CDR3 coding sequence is TGCGCCAGCAGCGAAGAGGTCGGACTAGCGGGCCCTACCCTGGAGCAGTACTTC.

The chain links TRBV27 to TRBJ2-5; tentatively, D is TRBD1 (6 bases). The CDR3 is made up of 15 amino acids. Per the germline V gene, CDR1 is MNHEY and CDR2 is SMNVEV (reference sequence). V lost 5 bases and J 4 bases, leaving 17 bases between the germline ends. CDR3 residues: CASSLTRGSVETQYF. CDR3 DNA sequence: TGTGCCAGCAGTCTGACCAGGGGATCTGTAGAGACCCAGTACTTC.

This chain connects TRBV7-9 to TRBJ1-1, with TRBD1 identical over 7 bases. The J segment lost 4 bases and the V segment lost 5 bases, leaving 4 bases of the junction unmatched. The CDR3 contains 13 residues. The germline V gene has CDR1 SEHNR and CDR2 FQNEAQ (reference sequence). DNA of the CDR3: TGTGCCAGCAGCATTCCAGGGGGCACTGAAGCTTTCTTT. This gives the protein CASSIPGGTEAFF.

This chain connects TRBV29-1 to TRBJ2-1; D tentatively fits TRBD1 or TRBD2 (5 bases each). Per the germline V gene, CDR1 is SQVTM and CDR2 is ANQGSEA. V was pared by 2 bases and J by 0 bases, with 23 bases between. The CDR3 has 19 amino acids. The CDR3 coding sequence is TGCAGCGTTGAACCCCGGGGCGGCAGCGGCCAGAGCTCCTACAATGAGCAGTTCTTC. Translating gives CSVEPRGGSGQSSYNEQFF.

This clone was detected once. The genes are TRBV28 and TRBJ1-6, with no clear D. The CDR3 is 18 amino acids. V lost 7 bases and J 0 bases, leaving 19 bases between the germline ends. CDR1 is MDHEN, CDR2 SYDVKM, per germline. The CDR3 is CASNNTGSPSSYNSPLHF. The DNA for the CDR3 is TGTGCCAGCAATAATACGGGGAGTCCCAGCTCCTATAATTCACCCCTCCACTTT.

CDR3 region: CASSLGKPGHMRKTQYF. DNA of the CDR3: TGTGCCAGCAGCTTAGGCAAACCGGGACACATGAGGAAAACCCAGTACTTC. V and J are TRBV7-2 and TRBJ2-5; D is possibly TRBD1 (6 bases). The CDR3 length is 17 residues. Germline V gene data show CDR1 as SGHTA and CDR2 as FQGNSA. V gave up 1 base and J gave up 8 bases, with 23 bases separating them.

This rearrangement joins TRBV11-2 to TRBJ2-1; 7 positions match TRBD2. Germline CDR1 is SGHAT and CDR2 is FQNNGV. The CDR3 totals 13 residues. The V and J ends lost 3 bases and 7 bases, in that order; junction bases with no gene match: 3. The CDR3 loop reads CASSFGRGNEQFF. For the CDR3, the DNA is TGTGCCAGCAGCTTCGGGCGGGGGAATGAGCAGTTCTTC.